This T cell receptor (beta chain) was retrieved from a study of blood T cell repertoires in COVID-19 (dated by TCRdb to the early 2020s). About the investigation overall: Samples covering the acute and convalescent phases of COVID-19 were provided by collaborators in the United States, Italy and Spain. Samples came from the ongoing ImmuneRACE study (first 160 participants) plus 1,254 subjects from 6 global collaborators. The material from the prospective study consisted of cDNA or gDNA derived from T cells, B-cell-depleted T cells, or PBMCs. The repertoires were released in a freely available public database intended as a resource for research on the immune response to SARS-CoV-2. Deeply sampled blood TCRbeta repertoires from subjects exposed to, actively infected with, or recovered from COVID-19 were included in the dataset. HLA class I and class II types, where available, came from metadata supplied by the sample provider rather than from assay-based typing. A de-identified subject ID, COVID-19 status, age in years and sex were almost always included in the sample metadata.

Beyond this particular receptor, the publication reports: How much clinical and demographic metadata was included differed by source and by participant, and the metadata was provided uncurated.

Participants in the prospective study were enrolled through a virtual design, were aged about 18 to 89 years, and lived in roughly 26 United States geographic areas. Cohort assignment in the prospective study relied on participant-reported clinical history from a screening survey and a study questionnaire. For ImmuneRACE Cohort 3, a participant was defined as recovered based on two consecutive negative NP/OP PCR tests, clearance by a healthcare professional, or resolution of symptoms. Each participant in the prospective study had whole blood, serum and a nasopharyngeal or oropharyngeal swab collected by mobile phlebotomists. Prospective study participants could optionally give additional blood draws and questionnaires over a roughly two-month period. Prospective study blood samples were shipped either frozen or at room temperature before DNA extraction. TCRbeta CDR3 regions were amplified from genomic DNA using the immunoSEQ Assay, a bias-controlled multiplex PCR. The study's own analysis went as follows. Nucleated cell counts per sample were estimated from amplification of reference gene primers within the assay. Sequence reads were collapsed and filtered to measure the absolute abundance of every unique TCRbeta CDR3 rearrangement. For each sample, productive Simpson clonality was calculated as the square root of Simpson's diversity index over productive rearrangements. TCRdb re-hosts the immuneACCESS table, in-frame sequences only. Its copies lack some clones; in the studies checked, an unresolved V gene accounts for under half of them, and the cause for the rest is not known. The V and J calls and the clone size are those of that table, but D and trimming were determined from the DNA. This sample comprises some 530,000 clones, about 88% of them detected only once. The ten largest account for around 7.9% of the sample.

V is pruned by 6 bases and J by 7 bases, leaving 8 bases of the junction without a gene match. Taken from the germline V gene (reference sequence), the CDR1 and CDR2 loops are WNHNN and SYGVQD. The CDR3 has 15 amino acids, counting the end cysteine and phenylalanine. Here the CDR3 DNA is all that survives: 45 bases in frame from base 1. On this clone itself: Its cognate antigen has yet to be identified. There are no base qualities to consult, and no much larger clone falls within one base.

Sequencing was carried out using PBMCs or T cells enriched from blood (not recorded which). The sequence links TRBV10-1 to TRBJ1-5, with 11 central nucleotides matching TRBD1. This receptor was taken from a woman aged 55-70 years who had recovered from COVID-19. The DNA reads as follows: TGCGCCAGCAGAACTGGACAGGGGGCGAGACAGCCCCAGCATTTT. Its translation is CASRTGQGARQPQHF.